The TCR beta chain described here comes from a study of blood T cells in healthy people across ages. Study-wide findings and caveats: Nothing was known about donor CMV status, and this possibly confounded expanded clonotype changes.

CDR1 DFQATT and CDR2 SNEGSKA come from the germline V gene (reference sequence). V was shortened by 5 bases and J by 0 bases, with 9 bases between the two germline ends. CDR3 length: 13 residues. Note on this clonotype: The antigen remains unidentified.

The authors ran a second PCR of about 6 to 12 cycles using a sample-barcoded 5' primer and a J-beta primer mix. Every cDNA molecule bore a tag from a template-switch adaptor containing 12 random nucleotides. TCRdb redid the calling of the 5' RACE reads with MiXCR, one entry per CDR3 protein. This sample has more than 1.4 million distinct CDR3 sequences, with around 42% found just once. The chain couples TRBV20-1 to TRBJ2-3; weak D call: TRBD1 (5 bases). Sequencing was done on a sample of blood. This sequence was found in a woman in her late teens or twenties in good health. The CDR3 loop is CSALGQSTDTQYF. CDR3 sequence (DNA): TGCAGTGCTCTCGGACAAAGCACAGATACGCAGTATTTT.